The next 11 T cell receptor beta chains were all read from a single sample in a study of technical replicates of blood from several donors. Here immunoSEQ multiplex PCR was the method, and the copy in TCRdb shows in-frame clones only, minus some. Of about 59,000 clones listed, almost 97% were seen once; the top ten hold 0.15% to 0.25%. The sequenced material came from T cells isolated from PBMCs. These receptors were taken from a human donor in good health.

The V gene is TRBV9, the J gene TRBJ2-3; a weak D match, TRBD2 (6 bases). Germline V lookup: CDR1 SGDLS, CDR2 YYNGEE. The CDR3 runs 15 residues. Trimming removed 0 bases at V and 4 bases at J, with 12 bases between. The CDR3 bases are TGTGCCAGCAGCGTAGGAACTAGCTCGGCAGATACGCAGTATTTT. Translation: CASSVGTSSADTQYF.

The CDR3 nucleotides are TGCGCCAGCAGCCTTATTGAGACTAGCGGGGGGCAAGAGACCCAGTACTTC. This codes for CASSLIETSGGQETQYF. This chain connects TRBV4-1 to TRBJ2-5; 13 nucleotides agree with TRBD2. The J segment lost 2 bases and the V segment lost 4 bases, leaving 7 bases of the junction unmatched. Germline loops: CDR1 MGHRA, CDR2 YSYEKL. The CDR3 has 17 residues.

The count of this clone is one. J is TRBJ1-1 and V is TRBV9, with no clear D. Trimming stripped 0 bases from V and 5 bases from J, with 11 bases between. The CDR3 consists of 14 residues. CDR1 SGDLS and CDR2 YYNGEE come from the germline V gene. CDR3 amino acids: CASSVETDMTEAFF. As DNA, the CDR3 is TGTGCCAGCAGCGTAGAAACAGACATGACTGAAGCTTTCTTT.

This chain uses TRBV11-3 with TRBJ2-3; 8 bases are shared with TRBD2. The trim removed 4 bases at V and 1 base at J, leaving 1 base unmatched. CDR3 size: 14 residues. CDR1 and CDR2 from the germline V gene are SGHNT and YENEEA. The CDR3 here is CASSSREGTDTQYF. In nucleotides, the CDR3 is TGTGCCAGCAGCTCGCGGGAGGGCACAGATACGCAGTATTTT.

J is TRBJ2-5 and V is TRBV11-3, with D hard to call. The length of the CDR3 is 14 residues. V was clipped by 8 bases and J by 2 bases, with 15 bases between them. Germline V CDR1 and CDR2: SGHNT, YENEEA. CDR3 residues: CASDPTGPQETQYF. The CDR3 coding sequence is TGTGCCAGCGATCCAACTGGGCCTCAAGAGACCCAGTACTTC.

This chain uses TRBV4-2 with TRBJ2-7; D may be TRBD2 (6 bases). The germline V gene encodes CDR1 LGHNA and CDR2 YNFKEQ. Trimming left V 1 base short and J 5 bases short, with 12 bases between. The CDR3 has 14 residues. CDR3 bases: TGTGCCAGCAGCCAAGGCACTAGCTTGAACGAGCAGTACTTC. This sequence encodes CASSQGTSLNEQYF.

The chain is built from TRBV6-1 and TRBJ1-2, with D tentatively TRBD1 (6 bases). V was trimmed by 3 bases and J by 4 bases, leaving 15 bases between them. The CDR3 is 15 amino acids. Germline-derived CDR1 and CDR2 are MNHNS and SASEGT. DNA of the CDR3: TGTGCCAGCAGTGATCCTAACACAGGGTCCTATGGCTACACCTTC. Translating gives CASSDPNTGSYGYTF.

The rearrangement uses TRBV6-5 and TRBJ1-2, with D perhaps TRBD1 (6 bases). Between the trimmed V and J ends, which lost 7 bases and 3 bases, there was a span of 12 bases. The CDR3 consists of 13 residues. Germline CDR1 is MNHEY and CDR2 is SVGAGI. CDR3 loop: CASMAGVHYGYTF. The DNA of the CDR3 is TGTGCCAGCATGGCAGGGGTTCACTATGGCTACACCTTC.

This clone was seen just once. This sequence joins TRBV13 and TRBJ2-5; 7 bases fit TRBD1. Germline V gives CDR1 PRHDT, CDR2 FYEKMQ (reference sequence). Trimming removed 3 bases from V and 1 base from J; junction bases left unmatched: 2. The CDR3 spans 14 residues. The CDR3 DNA is TGTGCCAGCAGCTTCGGGACAGTCCAAGAGACCCAGTACTTC. Amino acid sequence: CASSFGTVQETQYF.

V is TRBV6-1 and J is TRBJ2-7, with a possible D match to TRBD2 (6 bases). The CDR3 contains 14 residues. V was clipped by 7 bases and J by 2 bases, with 15 bases between them. Germline values: CDR1 MNHNS, CDR2 SASEGT. The CDR3 loop is CASTRGRNTYEQYF. The CDR3 DNA reads as TGTGCCAGCACCCGAGGGAGGAATACCTACGAGCAGTACTTC.

The gene calls are TRBV19 and TRBJ2-7, with 7 bases lining up with TRBD2. Germline-derived CDR1 and CDR2 are LNHDA and SQIVND (reference sequence). With 2 bases clipped from V and 3 bases from J, the junction kept 7 bases outside the gene matches. The CDR3 contains 15 residues. The DNA for the CDR3 is TGTGCCAGTAGTATAAAAGCGGGGCTTGACTACGAGCAGTACTTC. Protein: CASSIKAGLDYEQYF.